This entry lists 21 T cell receptor beta chains sequenced from one sample in a study of cytotoxic CD8 clonotypes in ibrutinib-treated CLL (dated by TCRdb to 2020 to 2022). Receptor amplification or capture employed the immunoSEQ multiplex PCR assay. As stored in TCRdb, this immuneACCESS dataset retains in-frame rearrangements with V and J assigned. A fraction of the clones does not appear; measured against another copy, unresolved V genes explain less than half of the discrepancy, and the remainder lacks a known reason. Counted in this sample were tens of thousands of clones; 68% of them appeared once. About 30% of the sample lies in the top ten. Read against the paper, the sample's time point label means: approximately 2 years on ibrutinib. The material was PBMCs, obtained after 24 months of ibrutinib treatment. These TCRs come from a human donor with chronic lymphocytic leukemia.

The chain is built from TRBV27 and TRBJ2-2; 8 nucleotides agree with TRBD2. CDR1 is MNHEY, CDR2 SMNVEV, per germline (reference sequence). The length of the CDR3 is 16 residues. V was clipped by 8 bases and J by 2 bases; unmatched bases: 10. CDR3 bases: TGTGCCAGCTCTAGCCGGGCGGGAGGTAACACCGGGGAGCTGTTTTTT. Its translation: CASSSRAGGNTGELFF.

The rearrangement joins TRBV20-1 to TRBJ1-1; no clear D. This CDR3 is 10 amino acids long. Germline V lookup: CDR1 DFQATT, CDR2 SNEGSKA (reference sequence). V was shortened by 0 bases and J by 10 bases, with 6 bases between the two germline ends. The CDR3 coding sequence is TGCAGTGCTAGAGACGCTACAGCTTTCTTT. Amino acid sequence: CSARDATAFF.

This clone showed up just a few times. The CDR3 loop is CASSLGTAQETQYF. CDR3 in DNA: TGTGCCAGTAGTCTTGGGACAGCCCAAGAGACCCAGTACTTC. The rearrangement uses TRBV19 and TRBJ2-5; TRBD1 agrees at 7 bases. CDR1 is LNHDA and CDR2 is SQIVND in the germline V gene (reference sequence). The trim removed 5 bases at V and 1 base at J, leaving 4 bases unmatched. CDR3 length: 14 amino acids. Together with reference TRBV19 and TRBJ2-5, the CDR3 gives the full variable domain: DGGITQSPKYLFRKEGQNVTLSCEQNLNHDAMYWYRQDPGQGLRLIYYSQIVNDFQKGDIAEGYSVSREKKESFPLTVTSAQKNPTAFYLCASSLGTAQETQYFGPGTRLLVL.

The rearrangement links TRBV11-2 to TRBJ2-7; possible D gene TRBD2, 5 bases. The CDR3 contains 16 residues. CDR1 and CDR2 from the germline V gene are SGHAT and FQNNGV. The V and J ends lost 1 base and 2 bases respectively, with 15 bases between them. CDR3 in DNA: TGTGCCAGCAGCTTAGGACGGGGTCCGGGGACCTACGAGCAGTACTTC. It specifies CASSLGRGPGTYEQYF.

This clone was counted a few times. The rearrangement uses TRBV12-5 and TRBJ1-5, with no clear D. With 1 base removed from V and 1 base from J, the gap between germline ends came to 11 bases. CDR3 length: 16 amino acids. CDR1 and CDR2 (germline): LGHNT, FRNRAP. CDR3 sequence reads: CASGLGRGLSNQPQHF. The CDR3 region has the DNA TGTGCTAGTGGTTTGGGTCGAGGCCTCAGCAATCAGCCCCAGCATTTT.

By share of the sample, this clone is large. The CDR3 is CASSAGIGGFYEQYF. CDR3 in DNA: TGTGCCAGTAGTGCCGGGATCGGCGGGTTCTACGAGCAGTACTTC. This chain uses TRBV19 with TRBJ2-7; D is perhaps TRBD2 (5 bases). Germline V gene lookup returns CDR1 LNHDA and CDR2 SQIVND (reference sequence). The V end was cut by 5 bases, the J end by 3 bases, with 17 bases between. This CDR3 spans 15 amino acids.

The chain recombines TRBV7-6 with TRBJ2-2; D perhaps matches TRBD2 (7 bases). The CDR3 consists of 17 residues. V gave up 1 base and J gave up 5 bases, with 17 bases separating them. CDR1 and CDR2 from the germline V gene are SGHVS and FNYEAQ. Written as DNA, the CDR3 is TGTGCCAGCAGCTTAGAGTCCGCGGGGGCCACGACCGGGGAGCTGTTTTTT. Translating gives CASSLESAGATTGELFF.

This clone was seen a single time. This chain joins TRBV27 and TRBJ1-3; maybe TRBD1 (5 bases). This CDR3 is built from 15 residues. Germline CDR1 MNHEY, CDR2 SMNVEV (reference sequence). V was trimmed by 3 bases and J by 0 bases, leaving 9 bases between them. CDR3 residues: CASSLAGPSGNTIYF. The CDR3 nucleotides read TGTGCCAGCAGTTTGGCGGGGCCCTCTGGAAACACCATATATTTT.

The rearrangement uses TRBV4-1 and TRBJ2-3; D tentatively fits TRBD1 or TRBD2 (6 bases each). This CDR3 spans 13 amino acids. V was cut by 5 bases and J by 5 bases, with 11 bases left in between. Germline CDR1 MGHRA, CDR2 YSYEKL. CDR3 protein: CASSRGTLDTQYF. CDR3 DNA: TGCGCCAGCAGCAGGGGGACTTTAGATACGCAGTATTTT.

This CDR3 reads CASTVKGGGTEAFF. Here the CDR3 DNA reads TGTGCCAGTACGGTCAAGGGGGGGGGCACTGAAGCTTTCTTT. This chain connects TRBV19 to TRBJ1-1; D perhaps matches TRBD1 (6 bases). CDR1 is LNHDA and CDR2 is SQIVND in the germline V gene (reference sequence). V lost 7 bases and J 4 bases, leaving 16 bases between the germline ends. This CDR3 is built from 14 residues.

This chain links TRBV30 with TRBJ1-2, with 7 nucleotides matching TRBD1. The CDR3 spans 12 residues. CDR1 and CDR2 (germline): GTSNPN, SVGIG (reference sequence). V shed 3 bases, J shed 7 bases, and the junction held 5 bases outside the gene matches. The DNA for the CDR3 is TGTGCCTGGAGAGGGCAGGGGGTTGGCTACACCTTC. Translation gives CAWRGQGVGYTF.

V gene TRBV4-1 combines with J gene TRBJ1-5, with a weak D call TRBD1 (6 bases). V gave up 4 bases and J gave up 1 base, with 11 bases separating them. CDR1 and CDR2 from the germline V gene are MGHRA and YSYEKL. This CDR3 region has 15 residues. This CDR3 is CASSLGHSSNQPQHF. In DNA form, the CDR3 reads TGCGCCAGCAGCCTGGGACATAGCAGCAATCAGCCCCAGCATTTT.

The genes are TRBV10-2 and TRBJ2-3, with TRBD2 matching over 7 bases. V trimming: 8 bases; J trimming: 1 base; junction bases outside the gene matches: 6. This CDR3 has 14 amino acids. Germline CDR1 WSHSY, CDR2 SAAADI. CDR3 sequence (DNA): TGCGCCAGCGGGAGGGCGGGGGGCACAGATACGCAGTATTTT. Its protein is CASGRAGGTDTQYF.

The chain has TRBV18 and TRBJ2-5; D gene ambiguous. V shed 3 bases and J shed 3 bases, with 8 bases lying between them. Looked up from germline, CDR1 is KGHSH and CDR2 is LQKENI. The CDR3 is made up of 13 amino acids. For the CDR3, the DNA is TGTGCCAGCTCACCGGGTAGCAAAGAGACCCAGTACTTC. Protein: CASSPGSKETQYF. Variable domain in full (rest from reference TRBV18 and TRBJ2-5): NAGVMQNPRHLVRRRGQEARLRCSPMKGHSHVYWYRQLPEEGLKFMVYLQKENIIDESGMPKERFSAEFPKEGPSILRIQQVVRGDSAAYFCASSPGSKETQYFGPGTRLLVL.

The gene calls are TRBV2 and TRBJ1-4; D is unresolved. Deletions cut 4 bases from V and 5 bases from J, with 5 bases between. Germline lookup yields CDR1 SNHLY and CDR2 FYNNEI. The CDR3 covers 12 residues. This chain's CDR3 is CASSVGNEKLFF. DNA of the CDR3: TGTGCCAGCAGTGTTGGAAATGAAAAACTGTTTTTT.

Here the CDR3 DNA reads TGTGCCAGCTCAAAGAATCGAGACACTGAAGCTTTCTTT. Translating gives CASSKNRDTEAFF. J is TRBJ1-1 and V is TRBV18, with D unresolved. This CDR3 contains 13 residues. CDR1 is KGHSH, CDR2 LQKENI, per germline. V was cut by 5 bases and J by 3 bases, with 10 bases left in between.

The chain couples TRBV5-1 to TRBJ1-4; 8 bases are shared with TRBD1. CDR1 and CDR2 (germline): SGHRS, YFSETQ. The junction had 9 bases not matched to a gene; V was cut back by 6 bases and J by 8 bases. This CDR3 comprises 14 residues. CDR3 residues: CASTFGTGREKLFF. CDR3 sequence (DNA): TGCGCCAGCACCTTCGGGACAGGTCGGGAAAAACTGTTTTTT.

This clone was seen a few times. The rearrangement uses TRBV2 and TRBJ1-1; a weak D match, TRBD1 (5 bases). The CDR3 spans 11 residues. Germline CDR1 is SNHLY and CDR2 is FYNNEI. The germline V and J ends were trimmed by 8 bases and 11 bases, with 15 bases remaining between them. CDR3 nucleotides: TGTGCCAGCGGTACACGACAGTCGGCTTTCTTT. It yields the protein CASGTRQSAFF.

The rearrangement joins TRBV10-1 to TRBJ2-5, with D possibly matching TRBD2 (6 bases). V lost 0 bases and J lost 5, with 7 bases in between. Germline CDR1 is WNHNN and CDR2 is SYGVQD (reference sequence). CDR3 length: 13 amino acids. The CDR3 coding sequence is TGCGCCAGCAGTGAGTCCGGGGGTGAGACCCAGTACTTC. This sequence encodes CASSESGGETQYF.

This clone was found once. This chain connects TRBV2 to TRBJ2-1; 10 bases match TRBD1. CDR3 length: 13 amino acids. CDR1 and CDR2 (germline): SNHLY, FYNNEI. V shed 8 bases, J shed 11 bases, and the junction held 9 bases outside the gene matches. In DNA, the CDR3 is TGTGCCAGCCGCCCGGGACAGGGGACCCAGCAGTTCTTC. Residues: CASRPGQGTQQFF. Complete variable domain (other parts from reference TRBV2 and TRBJ2-1): EPEVTQTPSHQVTQMGQEVILRCVPISNHLYFYWYRQILGQKVEFLVSFYNNEISEKSEIFDDQFSVERPDGSNFTLKIRSTKLEDSAMYFCASRPGQGTQQFFGPGTRLTVL.

This clone was observed a single time. This chain links TRBV9 with TRBJ2-3, with TRBD1 matching over 9 bases. CDR1 and CDR2 from the germline V gene are SGDLS and YYNGEE. V trimming: 4 bases; J trimming: 3 bases; junction bases outside the gene matches: 9. This CDR3 contains 16 residues. The CDR3 is CASSSQGALATDTQYF. CDR3 DNA sequence: TGTGCCAGCAGCTCACAGGGGGCGCTGGCGACAGATACGCAGTATTTT.